Shown below are 18 T cell receptor beta chains from a single sample sequenced in a study of T-cell reconstitution after alpha-beta-depleted transplantation in children. The library targeted TCRbeta and was prepared with unique molecular identifiers. TCRdb independently ran MiXCR on the PCR reads; one entry per CDR3 protein. The sample yields roughly 670,000 distinct CDR3 sequences, approximately 14% seen once. The sample in question was PBMCs, obtained before TCRalphabeta/CD19-depleted stem cell transplant. The origin of the receptors is a girl aged 2-15 years with congenital amegakaryocytic thrombocytopenia, due to receive a stem cell transplant.

This clonotype has only a few counts. The J gene is TRBJ2-1, the V gene TRBV11-2; TRBD2 matches 7 bases. The germline V gene has CDR1 SGHAT and CDR2 FQNNGV. The CDR3 loop spans 16 amino acids. Trimming removed 0 bases from V and 0 bases from J; junction bases left unmatched: 2. The DNA of the CDR3 is TGTGCCAGCAGCTTAGAGAGCGGGGTCTCCTACAATGAGCAGTTCTTC. Translated: CASSLESGVSYNEQFF. Looking up the rest from reference TRBV11-2 and TRBJ2-1 gives the full variable domain: EAGVAQSPRYKIIEKRQSVAFWCNPISGHATLYWYQQILGQGPKLLIQFQNNGVVDDSQLPKDRFSAERLKGVDSTLKIQPAKLEDSAVYLCASSLESGVSYNEQFFGPGTRLTVL.

This clonotype was seen only a few times. This rearrangement joins TRBV20-1 to TRBJ1-1, with a possible D match to TRBD1 (5 bases). The germline V gene encodes CDR1 DFQATT and CDR2 SNEGSKA (reference sequence). The V end was cut by 7 bases, the J end by 6 bases, with 21 bases between. The CDR3 spans 14 residues. The CDR3 is CSVPPQGPRSEAFF. In nucleotides, the CDR3 is TGCAGTGTCCCACCGCAGGGCCCGCGCTCTGAAGCTTTCTTT.

This clonotype was recorded many times. The gene calls are TRBV7-2 and TRBJ2-5; D is uncertain. Germline CDR1 reads SGHTA; CDR2 reads FQGNSA. Trimming shortened V by 1 base and J by 3 bases, and 9 bases separated the two germline ends. CDR3 size: 14 residues. The CDR3 spells CASSLVNGEETQYF. The CDR3 nucleotides are TGTGCCAGCAGCTTAGTAAACGGTGAAGAGACCCAGTACTTC.

The rearrangement links TRBV20-1 to TRBJ2-3, with 15 bases lining up with TRBD2. The CDR3 has 16 amino acids. The germline CDR1 and CDR2 sequences are DFQATT and SNEGSKA (reference sequence). J was trimmed by 4 bases and V by 6 bases; bases with no gene match: 8. In nucleotides, the CDR3 is TGCAGTGCCCCGGGACTAGCGGGAGGTGTGGCAGATACGCAGTATTTT. This gives the protein CSAPGLAGGVADTQYF.

Remarks on this clonotype: A read error may account for a junction end that differs from germline. The CDR3 region has the DNA TGTGCCTGCAGCCTCCTCGGACTGGACTACAATGATCAGTTCTTC. Translation gives CACSLLGLDYNDQFF. The chain carries TRBV7-2 and TRBJ2-1; perhaps TRBD2 as D (6 bases). The CDR3 sequence is 15 residues long. CDR1 is SGHTA, CDR2 FQGNSA, per germline.

With regard to this clonotype: A read error may explain this, as a much larger clone is one base away. The genes are TRBV29-1 and TRBJ2-2; D is undetermined. Germline CDR1 and CDR2: SQVTM and ANQGSEA. The CDR3 has 10 amino acids. The CDR3 is CSAEVGELFF. The DNA of the CDR3 is TGCAGCGCTGAAGTAGGGGAGCTGTTTTTT.

This clonotype showed up just a few times. The chain has TRBV5-1 and TRBJ2-7; 8 bases are shared with TRBD2. V was pared by 0 bases and J by 2 bases, with 7 bases of the junction left unmatched. In germline, CDR1 is SGHRS, CDR2 YFSETQ. CDR3 length: 16 residues. CDR3 in DNA: TGCGCCAGCAGCTTGGAAGGTAGCGGGGTCGCCTACGAGCAGTACTTC. Translating it yields CASSLEGSGVAYEQYF.

The chain recombines TRBV10-3 with TRBJ1-1; tentative D call: TRBD1 (5 bases). This CDR3 has 13 amino acids. Deletions cut 10 bases from V and 6 bases from J, with 18 bases between. Per germline, CDR1 ENHRY and CDR2 SYGVKD. CDR3 sequence reads: CANRMQGSAEAFF. The CDR3, as DNA: TGTGCCAACAGAATGCAGGGTAGCGCTGAAGCTTTCTTT.

CDR3 loop: CASSHYDRGGEQFF. The CDR3 DNA is TGTGCCAGCAGCCACTACGACAGGGGGGGTGAGCAGTTCTTC. This chain links TRBV4-2 with TRBJ2-1, with 9 bases that match TRBD1. The germline V gene encodes CDR1 LGHNA and CDR2 YNFKEQ. With 3 bases clipped from V and 9 bases from J, the junction kept 6 bases outside the gene matches. The CDR3 runs 14 residues.

The table lists this clonotype with a few counts. V usage is TRBV11-2 and J usage is TRBJ2-7; D is perhaps TRBD2 (5 bases). Trimming left V 5 bases short and J 2 bases short, with 19 bases between. CDR1 SGHAT and CDR2 FQNNGV come from the germline V gene. The length of the CDR3 is 16 residues. The CDR3 DNA reads TGTGCCAGCAGCCACCTAACCGGGGTGCCTCCCTACGAGCAGTACTTC. Amino acids: CASSHLTGVPPYEQYF.

The chain uses TRBV29-1 and TRBJ2-5; 9 bases line up with TRBD1. The V and J ends lost 7 bases and 5 bases, in that order; junction bases with no gene match: 11. The CDR3 covers 14 residues. Looked up from germline, CDR1 is SQVTM and CDR2 is ANQGSEA. The CDR3 DNA sequence: TGCAGCGCCGGGACAGACAGGGGGGTTGAGACCCAGTACTTC. Protein: CSAGTDRGVETQYF.

This chain links TRBV20-1 with TRBJ2-5; D gene ambiguous. Germline loops: CDR1 DFQATT, CDR2 SNEGSKA (reference sequence). Trimming stripped 0 bases from V and 3 bases from J, with 8 bases between. The CDR3 runs to 13 residues. As DNA, the CDR3 is TGCAGTGCTAGAGATTTGGTAAAAGAGACCCAGTACTTC. Its protein product is CSARDLVKETQYF.

This clonotype has a count of ten or more. The chain links TRBV29-1 to TRBJ2-1; 7 bases agree with TRBD2. The CDR3 length is 14 residues. The ends lost 4 bases at V and 0 bases at J; junction bases unmatched: 3. Germline CDR1 and CDR2: SQVTM and ANQGSEA. The CDR3 coding sequence is TGCAGCGTTGTTACTAGCGTCTCCTACAATGAGCAGTTCTTC. Translation gives CSVVTSVSYNEQFF.

The V gene is TRBV5-4, the J gene TRBJ1-5; D remains ambiguous. CDR3 length equals 13 residues. Germline values: CDR1 SGHNT, CDR2 YYREEE (reference sequence). The germline V and J ends were trimmed by 3 bases and 3 bases, with 7 bases remaining between them. The CDR3: CASSSAVNQPQHF. Here the CDR3 DNA reads TGTGCCAGCAGCTCTGCGGTCAATCAGCCCCAGCATTTT. Looking up the rest from reference TRBV5-4 and TRBJ1-5 gives the full variable domain: ETGVTQSPTHLIKTRGQQVTLRCSSQSGHNTVSWYQQALGQGPQFIFQYYREEENGRGNFPPRFSGLQFPNYSSELNVNALELDDSALYLCASSSAVNQPQHFGDGTRLSIL.

DNA of the CDR3: TGTGCCTGGAGTGCCGGGGCGGGTAATGAAAAACTGTTTTTT. This translates into CAWSAGAGNEKLFF. The chain uses TRBV30 and TRBJ1-4; TRBD1 is a possible D gene (5 bases). Trimming cost V 1 base and J 4 bases, with 10 bases left between them. Germline V gene lookup returns CDR1 GTSNPN and CDR2 SVGIG (reference sequence). The CDR3 is 14 residues long.

The V gene is TRBV20-1, the J gene TRBJ2-5; D is possibly TRBD1 or TRBD2 (5 bases each). The CDR3 has 14 residues. Germline V gives CDR1 DFQATT, CDR2 SNEGSKA (reference sequence). The V gene lost 3 bases and the J gene lost 5 bases, with 16 bases spanning the gap. The CDR3 DNA is TGCAGTGCTAGGGGCCCTGGGACGAGGGAGACCCAGTACTTC. Residues: CSARGPGTRETQYF.

This chain links TRBV5-1 with TRBJ2-2; possible D gene TRBD1, 6 bases. The V gene's germline CDR1 is SGHRS and CDR2 YFSETQ. The CDR3 runs 17 residues. V was clipped by 0 bases and J by 4 bases, with 16 bases between them. The CDR3: CASSLGDRSLGTGELFF. CDR3 in DNA: TGCGCCAGCAGCTTGGGCGACAGGTCCCTAGGCACCGGGGAGCTGTTTTTT.

In this sample, this clonotype turned up many times. The rearrangement links TRBV20-1 to TRBJ1-4, with D uncertain. This CDR3 is built from 17 residues. Between the trimmed V and J ends, which lost 6 bases and 0 bases, there was a span of 20 bases. Germline V gives CDR1 DFQATT, CDR2 SNEGSKA (reference sequence). The CDR3 protein is CSATPLTGLTTNEKLFF. For the CDR3, the DNA is TGCAGTGCCACCCCCTTAACGGGCCTCACAACTAATGAAAAACTGTTTTTT.